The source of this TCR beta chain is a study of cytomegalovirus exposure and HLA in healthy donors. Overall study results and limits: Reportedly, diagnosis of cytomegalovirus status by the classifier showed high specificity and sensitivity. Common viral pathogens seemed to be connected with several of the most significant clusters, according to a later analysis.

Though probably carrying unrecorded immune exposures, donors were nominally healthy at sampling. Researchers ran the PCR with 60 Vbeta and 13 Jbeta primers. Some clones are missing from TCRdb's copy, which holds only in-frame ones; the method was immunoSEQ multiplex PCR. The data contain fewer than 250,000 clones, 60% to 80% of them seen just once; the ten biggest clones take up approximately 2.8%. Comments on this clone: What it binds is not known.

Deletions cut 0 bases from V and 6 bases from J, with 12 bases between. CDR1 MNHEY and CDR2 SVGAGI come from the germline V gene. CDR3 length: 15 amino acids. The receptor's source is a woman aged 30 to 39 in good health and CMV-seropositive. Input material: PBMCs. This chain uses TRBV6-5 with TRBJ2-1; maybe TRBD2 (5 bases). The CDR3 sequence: CASSYSNRGFNEQFF. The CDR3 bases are TGTGCCAGCAGTTACTCGAACAGAGGGTTCAATGAGCAGTTCTTC.